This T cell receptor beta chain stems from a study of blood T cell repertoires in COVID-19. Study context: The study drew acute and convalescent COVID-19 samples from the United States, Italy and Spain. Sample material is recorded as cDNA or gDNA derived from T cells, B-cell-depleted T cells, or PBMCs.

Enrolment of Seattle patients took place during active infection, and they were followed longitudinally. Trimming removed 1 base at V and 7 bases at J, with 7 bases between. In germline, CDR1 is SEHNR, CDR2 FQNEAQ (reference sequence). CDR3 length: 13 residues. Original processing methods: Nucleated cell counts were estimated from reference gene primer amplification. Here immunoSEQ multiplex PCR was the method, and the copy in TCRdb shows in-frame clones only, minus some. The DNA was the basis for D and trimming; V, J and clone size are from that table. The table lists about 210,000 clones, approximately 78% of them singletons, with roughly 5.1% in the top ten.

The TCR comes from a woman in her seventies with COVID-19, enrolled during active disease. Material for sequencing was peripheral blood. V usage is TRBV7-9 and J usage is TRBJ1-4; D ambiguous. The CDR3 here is CASSLVRAEKLFF. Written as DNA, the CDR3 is TGTGCCAGCAGCTTAGTGAGAGCTGAAAAACTGTTTTTT.